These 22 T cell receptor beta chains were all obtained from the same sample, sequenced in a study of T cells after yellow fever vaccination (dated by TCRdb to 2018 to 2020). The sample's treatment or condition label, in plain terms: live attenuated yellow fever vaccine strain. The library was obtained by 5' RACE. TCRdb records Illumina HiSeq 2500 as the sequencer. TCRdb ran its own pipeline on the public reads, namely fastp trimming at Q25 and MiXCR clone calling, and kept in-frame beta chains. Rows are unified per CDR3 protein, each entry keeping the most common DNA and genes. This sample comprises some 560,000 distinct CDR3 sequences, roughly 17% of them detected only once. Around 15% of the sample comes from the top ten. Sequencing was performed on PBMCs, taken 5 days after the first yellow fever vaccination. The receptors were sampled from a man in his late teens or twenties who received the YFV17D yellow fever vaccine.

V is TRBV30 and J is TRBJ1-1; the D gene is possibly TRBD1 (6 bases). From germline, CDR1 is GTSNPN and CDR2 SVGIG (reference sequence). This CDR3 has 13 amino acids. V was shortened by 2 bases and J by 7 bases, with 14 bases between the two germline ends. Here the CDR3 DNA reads TGTGCCTGGAGTCCAATACAGGGAGGTGAAGCTTTCTTT. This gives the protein CAWSPIQGGEAFF.

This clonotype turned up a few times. Here the CDR3 DNA reads TGTGCCAGCAGCGTAGCTTCAGGGCGGTCCGGCTACACCTTC. Its translation: CASSVASGRSGYTF. This chain uses TRBV9 with TRBJ1-2; TRBD1 is a possible D gene (5 bases). CDR1 SGDLS and CDR2 YYNGEE come from the germline V gene. Trimming shortened V by 0 bases and J by 8 bases, and 14 bases separated the two germline ends. The CDR3 spans 14 residues. The entire variable domain, with the rest obtained from reference TRBV9 and TRBJ1-2, is as follows: DSGVTQTPKHLITATGQRVTLRCSPRSGDLSVYWYQQSLDQGLQFLIQYYNGEERAKGNILERFSAQQFPDLHSELNLSSLELGDSALYFCASSVASGRSGYTFGSGTRLTVV.

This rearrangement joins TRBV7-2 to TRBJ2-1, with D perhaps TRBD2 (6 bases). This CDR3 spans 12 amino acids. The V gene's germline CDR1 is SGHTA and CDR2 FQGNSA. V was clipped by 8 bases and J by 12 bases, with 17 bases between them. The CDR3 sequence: CASGPTRYRQFF. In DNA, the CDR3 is TGTGCCAGCGGCCCGACTAGGTACAGGCAGTTCTTC.

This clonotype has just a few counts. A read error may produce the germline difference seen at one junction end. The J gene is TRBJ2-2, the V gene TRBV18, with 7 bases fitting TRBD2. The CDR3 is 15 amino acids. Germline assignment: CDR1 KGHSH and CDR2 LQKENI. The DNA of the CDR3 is TGTGCCAGCACACCCGGGGGGACGAACACCGGGGAGCTGTTTTTT. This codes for CASTPGGTNTGELFF.

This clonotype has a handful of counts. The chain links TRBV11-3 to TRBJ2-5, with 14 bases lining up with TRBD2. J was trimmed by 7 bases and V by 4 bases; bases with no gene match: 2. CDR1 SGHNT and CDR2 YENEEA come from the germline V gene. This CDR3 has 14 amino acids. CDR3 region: CASSSGTSGGTQYF. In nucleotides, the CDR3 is TGTGCCAGCAGCTCGGGGACTAGCGGGGGGACCCAGTACTTC.

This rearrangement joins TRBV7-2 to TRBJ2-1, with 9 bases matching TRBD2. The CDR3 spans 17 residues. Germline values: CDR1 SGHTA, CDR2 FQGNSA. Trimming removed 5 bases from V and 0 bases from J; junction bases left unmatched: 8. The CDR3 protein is CASSVSGGPRSYNEQFF. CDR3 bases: TGTGCCAGCAGCGTAAGCGGGGGGCCCCGCTCCTACAATGAGCAGTTCTTC.

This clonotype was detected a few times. CDR3 nucleotide sequence: TGCAGTGCTGGGACTAGCGGGGGGGCCGGCAATGAGCAGTTCTTC. Translation: CSAGTSGGAGNEQFF. The V call is TRBV20-1, the J call TRBJ2-1, with 16 bases identical to TRBD2. Germline lookup yields CDR1 DFQATT and CDR2 SNEGSKA (reference sequence). V shed 5 bases, J shed 6 bases, and the junction held 4 bases outside the gene matches. This CDR3 contains 15 residues.

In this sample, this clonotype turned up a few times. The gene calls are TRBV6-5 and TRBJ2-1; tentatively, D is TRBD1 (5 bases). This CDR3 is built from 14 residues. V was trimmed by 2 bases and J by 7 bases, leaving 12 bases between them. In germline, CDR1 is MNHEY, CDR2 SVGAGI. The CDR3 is CASSYKGLGNEQFF. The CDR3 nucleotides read TGTGCCAGCAGTTACAAGGGGCTGGGGAATGAGCAGTTCTTC.

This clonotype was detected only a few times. The CDR3 DNA is TGTGCCAGCAGCTTAATCGGTAGGGGCCAACCTCGTCGCTACACCTTC. Protein product: CASSLIGRGQPRRYTF. V is TRBV7-9 and J is TRBJ1-2; the D gene is possibly TRBD1 (5 bases). Trimming cost V 2 bases and J 9 bases, with 22 bases left between them. Germline assignment: CDR1 SEHNR and CDR2 FQNEAQ (reference sequence). The CDR3 is 16 residues long.

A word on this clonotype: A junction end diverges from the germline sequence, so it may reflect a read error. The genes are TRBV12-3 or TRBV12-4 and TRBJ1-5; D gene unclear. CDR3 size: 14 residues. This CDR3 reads CASSLASENQPQHF. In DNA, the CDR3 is TGTGCCAGCAGTCTAGCCTCAGAGAATCAGCCCCAGCATTTT.

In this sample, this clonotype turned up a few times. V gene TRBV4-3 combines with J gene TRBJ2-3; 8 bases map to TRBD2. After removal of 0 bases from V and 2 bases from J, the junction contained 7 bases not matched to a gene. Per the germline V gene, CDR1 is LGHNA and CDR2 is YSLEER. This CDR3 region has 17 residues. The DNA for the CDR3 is TGCGCCAGCAGCCAAGATGGCGGGGGGACCGTCACAGATACGCAGTATTTT. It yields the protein CASSQDGGGTVTDTQYF.

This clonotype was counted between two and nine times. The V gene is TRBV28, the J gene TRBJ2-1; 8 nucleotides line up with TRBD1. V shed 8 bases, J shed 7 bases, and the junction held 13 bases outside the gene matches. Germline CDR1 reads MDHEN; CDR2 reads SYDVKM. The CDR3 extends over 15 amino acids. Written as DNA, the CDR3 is TGTGCCAGCCTTACGCCCGACAGGGGCGGGAATGAGCAGTTCTTC. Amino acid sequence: CASLTPDRGGNEQFF. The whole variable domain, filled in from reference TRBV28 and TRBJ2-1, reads DVKVTQSSRYLVKRTGEKVFLECVQDMDHENMFWYRQDPGLGLRLIYFSYDVKMKEKGDIPEGYSVSREKKERFSLILESASTNQTSMYLCASLTPDRGGNEQFFGPGTRLTVL.

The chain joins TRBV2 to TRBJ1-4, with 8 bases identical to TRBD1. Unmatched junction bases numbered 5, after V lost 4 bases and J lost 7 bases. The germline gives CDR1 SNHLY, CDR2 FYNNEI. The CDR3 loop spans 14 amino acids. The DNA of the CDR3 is TGTGCCAGCAGTGGTACAGGGGGAGTTGAAAAACTGTTTTTT. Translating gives CASSGTGGVEKLFF.

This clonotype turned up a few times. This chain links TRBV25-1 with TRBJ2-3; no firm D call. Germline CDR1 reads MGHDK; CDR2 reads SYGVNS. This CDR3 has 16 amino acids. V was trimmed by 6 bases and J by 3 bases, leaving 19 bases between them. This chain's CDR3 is CASSPSYAPLTDTQYF. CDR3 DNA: TGTGCCAGCAGCCCTTCCTATGCCCCGTTAACAGATACGCAGTATTTT.

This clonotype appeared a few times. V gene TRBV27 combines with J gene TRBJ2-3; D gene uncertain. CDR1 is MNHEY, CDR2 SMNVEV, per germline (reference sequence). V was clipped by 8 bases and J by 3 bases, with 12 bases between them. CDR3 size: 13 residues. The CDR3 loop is CASGPGMTDTQYF. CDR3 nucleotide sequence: TGTGCCAGCGGGCCGGGTATGACAGATACGCAGTATTTT.

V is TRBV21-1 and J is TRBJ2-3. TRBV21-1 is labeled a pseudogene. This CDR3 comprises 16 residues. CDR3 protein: CASSKGQGLAADTQYF. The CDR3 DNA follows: TGTGCCAGCAGCAAAGGTCAAGGACTAGCAGCAGATACGCAGTATTTT.

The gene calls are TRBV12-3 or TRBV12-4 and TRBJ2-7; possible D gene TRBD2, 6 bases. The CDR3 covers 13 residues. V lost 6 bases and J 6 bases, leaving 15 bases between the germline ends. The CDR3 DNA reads TGTGCCAGCAGCCTCTCGGAGGGTGGCGAGCAGTACTTC. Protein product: CASSLSEGGEQYF.

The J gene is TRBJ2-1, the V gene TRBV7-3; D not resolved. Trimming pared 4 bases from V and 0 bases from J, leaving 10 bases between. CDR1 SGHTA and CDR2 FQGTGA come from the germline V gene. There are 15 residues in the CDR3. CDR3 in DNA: TGTGCCAGCAGCTCCCCCGGGTACTCCTACAATGAGCAGTTCTTC. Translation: CASSSPGYSYNEQFF.

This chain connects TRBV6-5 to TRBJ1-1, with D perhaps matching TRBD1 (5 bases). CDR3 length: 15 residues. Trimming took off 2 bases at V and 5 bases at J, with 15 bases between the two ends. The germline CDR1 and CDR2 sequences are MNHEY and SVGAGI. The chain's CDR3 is CASSYPSGPKTEAFF. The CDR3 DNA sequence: TGTGCCAGCAGTTACCCATCAGGGCCGAAAACTGAAGCTTTCTTT.

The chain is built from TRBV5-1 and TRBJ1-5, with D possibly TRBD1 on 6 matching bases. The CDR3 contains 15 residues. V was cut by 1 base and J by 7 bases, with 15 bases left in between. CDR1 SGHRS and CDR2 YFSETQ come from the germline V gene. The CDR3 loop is CASSLTGQGGQPQHF. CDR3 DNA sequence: TGCGCCAGCAGCTTGACAGGGCAGGGCGGCCAGCCCCAGCATTTT.

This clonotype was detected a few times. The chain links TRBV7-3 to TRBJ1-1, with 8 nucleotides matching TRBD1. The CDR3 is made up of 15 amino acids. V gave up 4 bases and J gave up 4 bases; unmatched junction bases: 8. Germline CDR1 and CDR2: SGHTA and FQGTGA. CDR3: CASSSTGVGPTEAFF. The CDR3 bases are TGTGCCAGCAGCTCGACAGGGGTGGGACCCACTGAAGCTTTCTTT.

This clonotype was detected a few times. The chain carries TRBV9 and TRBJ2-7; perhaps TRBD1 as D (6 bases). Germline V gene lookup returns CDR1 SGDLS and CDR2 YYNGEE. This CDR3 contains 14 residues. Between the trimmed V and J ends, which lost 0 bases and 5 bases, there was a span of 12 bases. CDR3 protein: CASSVEAGANEQYF. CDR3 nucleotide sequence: TGTGCCAGCAGCGTAGAAGCAGGGGCCAACGAGCAGTACTTC. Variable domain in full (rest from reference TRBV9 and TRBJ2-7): DSGVTQTPKHLITATGQRVTLRCSPRSGDLSVYWYQQSLDQGLQFLIQYYNGEERAKGNILERFSAQQFPDLHSELNLSSLELGDSALYFCASSVEAGANEQYFGPGTRLTVT.